The present T cell receptor beta chain was sequenced within a study of blood T cell repertoires in COVID-19. Study summary: Acute and convalescent COVID-19 samples came from the United States, Italy and Spain. T cells, B-cell-depleted T cells, or PBMCs supplied cDNA or gDNA.

CDR1 and CDR2 (germline): LGHDT, YNNKEL (reference sequence). The CDR3 is 20 amino acids. After removal of 2 bases from V and 2 bases from J, the junction contained 9 bases not matched to a gene. Under the authors' procedure: Estimation of nucleated cell counts relied on the amplification of reference gene primers. Produced via immunoSEQ multiplex PCR; TCRdb's table is partial and in-frame only. That table furnishes V, J and clone size, whereas the DNA furnished D and trimming. The sample gives tens of thousands of clones, approximately 83% of which show up once; 1.4% is in the top ten. Material for sequencing was peripheral blood. The sequence was collected from an older woman with acute or convalescent COVID-19. The chain uses TRBV3-1 (or the pseudogene TRBV3-2) and TRBJ2-2; 15 nucleotides agree with TRBD2. CDR3 nucleotides: TGTGCCAGCAGCCAAAGGACTAGCGGGAGGGGCCTAACTAACACCGGGGAGCTGTTTTTT. Protein product: CASSQRTSGRGLTNTGELFF.